This T cell receptor (beta chain) appears in the sequencing data of a study of blood T cell repertoires in COVID-19. About the research overall: PBMCs, B-cell-depleted T cells, or T cells were the source of the cDNA or gDNA that made up the material.

Repertoires were generated with immunoSEQ multiplex PCR, while TCRdb's copy carries only in-frame clones and drops some. The sample has about 26,000 clones, around nine tenths seen once. CDR1 and CDR2 from the germline V gene are SGDLS and YYNGEE. V gave up 0 bases and J gave up 3 bases, with 8 bases separating them. The CDR3 has 14 amino acids. Comments on this clone: The identical CDR3 is also encoded by other nucleotide sequences in the sample.

The specimen sequenced was peripheral blood. This sequence originates from a man in his 70s with acute or convalescent COVID-19. The chain combines TRBV9 with TRBJ2-3, with a tentative D call TRBD2 (6 bases). In DNA form, the CDR3 reads TGTGCCAGCAGCGTAGGGAGGGGTACAGATACGCAGTATTTT. It encodes CASSVGRGTDTQYF.